This record concerns one T cell receptor (beta chain) sequence. Data came from immunoSEQ multiplex PCR; TCRdb stores just in-frame clones and leaves some out. The sample records tens of thousands of clones, 90% to 95% being singletons. Trimming removed 7 bases at V and 0 bases at J, with 18 bases between. The germline gives CDR1 SNHLY, CDR2 FYNNEI. The CDR3 is 16 residues long. This sample was included in a study of T cell changes during pregnancy in multiple sclerosis. This chain uses TRBV2 with TRBJ1-2; no reliable D call. This sequence was found in a female donor with multiple sclerosis, enrolled in a pregnancy study. The material was CD8+ T cells from peripheral blood mononuclear cells, obtained after pregnancy. The CDR3 nucleotides are TGTGCCAGCATGGTCCGGATAGACAACCCTAACTATGGCTACACCTTC. Amino acid sequence: CASMVRIDNPNYGYTF. Full variable domain (remainder filled in from reference TRBV2 and TRBJ1-2): EPEVTQTPSHQVTQMGQEVILRCVPISNHLYFYWYRQILGQKVEFLVSFYNNEISEKSEIFDDQFSVERPDGSNFTLKIRSTKLEDSAMYFCASMVRIDNPNYGYTFGSGTRLTVV.